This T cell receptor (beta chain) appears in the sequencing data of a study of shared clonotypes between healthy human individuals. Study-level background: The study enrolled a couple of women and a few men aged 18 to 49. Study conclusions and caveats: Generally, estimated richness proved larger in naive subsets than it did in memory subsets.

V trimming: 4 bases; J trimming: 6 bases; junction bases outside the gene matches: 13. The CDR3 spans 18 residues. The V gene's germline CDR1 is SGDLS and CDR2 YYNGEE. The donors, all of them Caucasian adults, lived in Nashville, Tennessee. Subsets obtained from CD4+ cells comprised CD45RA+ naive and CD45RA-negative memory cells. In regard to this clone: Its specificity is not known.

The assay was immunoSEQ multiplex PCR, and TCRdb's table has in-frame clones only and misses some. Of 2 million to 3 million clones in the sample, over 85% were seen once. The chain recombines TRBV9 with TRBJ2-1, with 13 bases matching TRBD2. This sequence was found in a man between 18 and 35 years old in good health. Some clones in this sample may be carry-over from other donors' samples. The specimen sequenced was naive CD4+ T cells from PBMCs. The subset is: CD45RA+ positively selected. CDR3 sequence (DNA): TGTGCCAGCAGCAAAACAACGGGACTAGCGGGAACCTTCAATGAGCAGTTCTTC. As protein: CASSKTTGLAGTFNEQFF.